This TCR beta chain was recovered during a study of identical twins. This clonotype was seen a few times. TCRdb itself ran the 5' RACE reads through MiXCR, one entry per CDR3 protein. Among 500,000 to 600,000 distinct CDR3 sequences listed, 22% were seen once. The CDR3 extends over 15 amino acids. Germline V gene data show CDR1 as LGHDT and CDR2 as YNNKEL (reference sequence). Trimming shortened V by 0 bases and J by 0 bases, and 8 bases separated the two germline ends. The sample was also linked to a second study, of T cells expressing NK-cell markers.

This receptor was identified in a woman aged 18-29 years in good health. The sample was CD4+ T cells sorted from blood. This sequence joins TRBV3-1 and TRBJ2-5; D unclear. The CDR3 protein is CASSQDSAHQETQYF. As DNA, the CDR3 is TGTGCCAGCAGCCAAGATTCGGCGCACCAAGAGACCCAGTACTTC.